One sample yielded the 17 T cell receptor beta chains listed below, sequenced in a study of T cells after yellow fever vaccination. MiXCR, applied by TCRdb to the 5' RACE reads, yields one record per CDR3 protein. The repertoire includes some 97,000 distinct CDR3 sequences, 5.8% of them detected once, and roughly 39% sits in the top ten. Sequences were derived from CD8+ T cells sorted from PBMCs, sampled 10 days after the yellow fever booster vaccination. Every receptor here comes from a man between 18 and 35 years old who received the YFV17D yellow fever vaccine.

This clonotype came up a few times. The V call is TRBV6-5, the J call TRBJ2-7; TRBD2 agrees at 7 bases. Germline V CDR1 and CDR2: MNHEY, SVGAGI. The CDR3 has 14 residues. With V trimmed by 2 bases and J by 4 bases, 5 bases remained unmatched. CDR3: CASSYVAGDYEQYF. In DNA, the CDR3 is TGTGCCAGCAGTTACGTCGCGGGAGATTACGAGCAGTACTTC.

The genes are TRBV6-5 and TRBJ2-7; the match to TRBD1 covers 9 bases. CDR1 is MNHEY, CDR2 SVGAGI, per germline. The CDR3 covers 15 residues. Unmatched junction bases numbered 4, after V lost 2 bases and J lost 2 bases. The CDR3 DNA sequence: TGTGCCAGCAGTTACGCCGGGACAGGGACCTACGAGCAGTACTTC. This codes for CASSYAGTGTYEQYF.

This clonotype has only a few counts. V and J are TRBV5-1 and TRBJ1-4; unclear D gene. The CDR3 loop spans 13 amino acids. Trimming removed 0 bases from V and 7 bases from J, with 7 bases in between. Germline CDR1 SGHRS, CDR2 YFSETQ. CDR3 amino acids: CASSLGSGEKLFF. For the CDR3, the DNA is TGCGCCAGCAGCTTGGGAAGTGGTGAAAAACTGTTTTTT.

The chain is built from TRBV7-6 and TRBJ1-1, with TRBD1 matching 11 bases. Germline V CDR1 and CDR2: SGHVS, FNYEAQ. There are 14 residues in the CDR3. J was trimmed by 4 bases and V by 4 bases; bases with no gene match: 2. The CDR3 coding sequence is TGTGCCAGCAGCTCCGGGACAGGGGGCACTGAAGCTTTCTTT. Protein sequence: CASSSGTGGTEAFF.

This clonotype appeared a few times. This sequence joins TRBV7-6 and TRBJ2-7, with 10 bases aligning to TRBD2. The CDR3 covers 14 residues. The germline V gene encodes CDR1 SGHVS and CDR2 FNYEAQ. Trimming cost V 5 bases and J 4 bases; bases outside gene matches: 5. The CDR3: CASSPLAGQYEQYF. The CDR3 coding sequence is TGTGCCAGCAGCCCACTAGCGGGGCAGTACGAGCAGTACTTC.

This clonotype was seen more than once but under ten times. The chain joins TRBV6-6 to TRBJ2-7; D is unclear. The V gene's germline CDR1 is MNHNY and CDR2 SVGAGI (reference sequence). With 6 bases removed from V and 2 bases from J, the gap between germline ends came to 14 bases. The CDR3 sequence is 14 residues long. The CDR3 DNA reads TGTGCCAGCAGCTTACGCAGGTTGACCTACGAGCAGTACTTC. This translates into CASSLRRLTYEQYF.

This rearrangement joins TRBV5-1 to TRBJ2-1; TRBD2 matches 11 bases. This CDR3 has 14 residues. Looked up from germline, CDR1 is SGHRS and CDR2 is YFSETQ. Trimming took 2 bases from V and 6 from J; bases not matched to a gene: 1. The CDR3 DNA reads as TGCGCCAGCAGCTTACTAGCGGGGGCCAATGAGCAGTTCTTC. Its protein is CASSLLAGANEQFF. The variable domain in full, completed from reference TRBV5-1 and TRBJ2-1, reads KAGVTQTPRYLIKTRGQQVTLSCSPISGHRSVSWYQQTPGQGLQFLFEYFSETQRNKGNFPGRFSGRQFSNSRSEMNVSTLELGDSALYLCASSLLAGANEQFFGPGTRLTVL.

This clonotype was picked up a small number of times. The J gene is TRBJ1-6, the V gene TRBV7-2; the D gene is possibly TRBD1 (5 bases). In germline, CDR1 is SGHTA, CDR2 FQGNSA. V lost 4 bases to trimming and J lost 9 bases, with 7 bases between them. This CDR3 has 12 residues. CDR3 residues: CASSWDSSPLHF. The CDR3 DNA sequence: TGTGCCAGCAGCTGGGACTCTTCACCCCTCCACTTT.

The genes are TRBV19 and TRBJ1-2; 7 bases are shared with TRBD1. The CDR3 sequence is 16 residues long. Germline assignment: CDR1 LNHDA and CDR2 SQIVND (reference sequence). V was pared by 7 bases and J by 7 bases, with 18 bases of the junction left unmatched. CDR3 sequence (DNA): TGTGCCAGTAACCCCGCCGGACAGGTCCCTTGGGGTGGCTACACCTTC. Translated, it gives CASNPAGQVPWGGYTF.

The genes are TRBV4-3 and TRBJ2-5; 8 bases map to TRBD2. Trimming removed 0 bases from V and 4 bases from J; junction bases left unmatched: 10. Germline assignment: CDR1 LGHNA and CDR2 YSLEER. CDR3 length: 17 residues. In DNA, the CDR3 is TGCGCCAGCAGCCAAGATTGGGCAGCGGGGGAGGGAGAGACCCAGTACTTC. It is translated as CASSQDWAAGEGETQYF.

This clonotype was seen only a few times. The rearrangement joins TRBV7-9 to TRBJ2-1; D is uncertain. This CDR3 contains 13 residues. The germline CDR1 and CDR2 sequences are SEHNR and FQNEAQ (reference sequence). Trimming pared 4 bases from V and 4 bases from J, leaving 8 bases between. CDR3 residues: CASSSTLYNEQFF. The CDR3 coding sequence is TGTGCCAGCAGCTCGACTCTGTACAATGAGCAGTTCTTC.

In this sample, this clonotype turned up many times. This chain connects TRBV6-2 or TRBV6-3 to TRBJ2-1; no clear D. V was pared by 2 bases and J by 8 bases, with 10 bases between. Per germline, CDR1 MNHEY and CDR2 SVGEGT. The CDR3 is 13 amino acids. CDR3 DNA sequence: TGTGCCAGCAGTTACGCGCAAAGGTATGAGCAGTTCTTC. Residues: CASSYAQRYEQFF.

Ten or more counts support this clonotype. The chain is built from TRBV12-3 or TRBV12-4 and TRBJ2-2; D remains unclear. Trimming left V 1 base short and J 7 bases short, with 4 bases between. The CDR3 extends over 12 amino acids. DNA for the CDR3: TGTGCCAGCAGTTTAGACGGCGGGGAGCTGTTTTTT. This codes for CASSLDGGELFF.

The genes are TRBV28 and TRBJ2-5; weak D call: TRBD1 (7 bases). V dropped 6 bases and J dropped 3 bases, with 17 bases sitting between them. CDR1 is MDHEN and CDR2 is SYDVKM in the germline V gene. The length of the CDR3 is 15 residues. CDR3 coding DNA: TGTGCCAGCAGGTCGGGGGACAGCAAGAAAGAGACCCAGTACTTC. Protein sequence: CASRSGDSKKETQYF.

This clonotype was observed a handful of times. The chain has TRBV7-2 and TRBJ2-1; D remains unclear. Germline CDR1 and CDR2: SGHTA and FQGNSA. This CDR3 has 13 residues. V was shortened by 1 base and J by 4 bases, with 5 bases between the two germline ends. In nucleotides, the CDR3 is TGTGCCAGCAGCTTAGGCTCGTACAATGAGCAGTTCTTC. Translated, it gives CASSLGSYNEQFF.

The chain links TRBV5-4 to TRBJ1-1, with D maybe TRBD1 (6 bases). The germline CDR1 and CDR2 sequences are SGHNT and YYREEE (reference sequence). The CDR3 is 16 residues long. V lost 0 bases and J 4 bases, leaving 16 bases between the germline ends. This chain's CDR3 is CASSLEPVGGGTEAFF. CDR3 DNA: TGTGCCAGCAGCTTGGAGCCCGTCGGAGGGGGCACTGAAGCTTTCTTT.

This clonotype was seen a handful of times. This rearrangement joins TRBV6-5 to TRBJ2-5, with unresolved D. CDR1 is MNHEY and CDR2 is SVGAGI in the germline V gene. Trimming removed 5 bases from V and 2 bases from J, with 15 bases in between. CDR3 size: 15 residues. CDR3 in amino acids: CASSPDPPPQETQYF. CDR3 in DNA: TGTGCCAGCAGTCCCGACCCGCCCCCACAAGAGACCCAGTACTTC.